This passage covers 9 T cell receptor beta chains from one sample sequenced in a study of T cell clones after liver transplantation. Profiling relied on immunoSEQ multiplex PCR, and the TCRdb table lists in-frame clones only, not all of them. The table lists 55,000 to 80,000 clones, under 95% of them singletons. This material consisted of CD4+ T cells from blood, taken before liver transplant. The receptors come from a human donor who received a liver transplant.

This clone was seen once. The V gene is TRBV9, the J gene TRBJ1-4; 7 bases are shared with TRBD1. V shed 0 bases and J 5 bases; nucleotides not matched to a gene: 7. This CDR3 comprises 16 residues. The germline gives CDR1 SGDLS, CDR2 YYNGEE. As DNA, the CDR3 is TGTGCCAGCAGCGTAGCATCAGGGGGGAGGAATGAAAAACTGTTTTTT. This sequence encodes CASSVASGGRNEKLFF. The variable domain in full, completed from reference TRBV9 and TRBJ1-4, reads DSGVTQTPKHLITATGQRVTLRCSPRSGDLSVYWYQQSLDQGLQFLIQYYNGEERAKGNILERFSAQQFPDLHSELNLSSLELGDSALYFCASSVASGGRNEKLFFGSGTQLSVL.

The chain is built from TRBV7-2 and TRBJ2-7, with D unresolved. Germline CDR1 and CDR2: SGHTA and FQGNSA. V was clipped by 2 bases and J by 6 bases, with 11 bases between them. The CDR3 has 13 residues. CDR3 sequence reads: CASSLSPLIEQYF. For the CDR3, the DNA is TGTGCCAGCAGCTTAAGTCCCCTTATCGAGCAGTACTTC.

The chain is built from TRBV11-2 and TRBJ1-2; 7 positions match TRBD1. Germline values: CDR1 SGHAT, CDR2 FQNNGV. V was clipped by 2 bases and J by 0 bases; unmatched bases: 9. The CDR3 covers 17 residues. This chain's CDR3 is CASSLTPTGLSNYGYTF. In DNA, the CDR3 is TGTGCCAGCAGCTTAACTCCGACAGGGCTTTCTAACTATGGCTACACCTTC.

The CDR3 sequence: CASMLGGTKETQYF. The CDR3 bases are TGTGCCAGCATGCTAGGCGGAACAAAGGAGACCCAGTACTTC. The chain combines TRBV2 with TRBJ2-5; D is uncertain. This CDR3 contains 14 residues. Germline-derived CDR1 and CDR2 are SNHLY and FYNNEI. Deletions cut 7 bases from V and 5 bases from J, with 17 bases between.

This clone was counted only a few times. This chain links TRBV5-1 with TRBJ1-1, with D uncertain. Trimming stripped 1 base from V and 4 bases from J, with 11 bases between. The CDR3 extends over 14 amino acids. The V gene's germline CDR1 is SGHRS and CDR2 YFSETQ. The CDR3 sequence is CASSLNPWSTEAFF. The CDR3 nucleotides read TGCGCCAGCAGCTTGAACCCTTGGAGCACTGAAGCTTTCTTT.

The chain uses TRBV28 and TRBJ1-5; D is possibly TRBD1 (5 bases). Trimming cost V 4 bases and J 0 bases, with 25 bases left between them. In germline, CDR1 is MDHEN, CDR2 SYDVKM. The CDR3 length is 20 residues. The CDR3 loop reads CASSSSGRTGRVISNQPQHF. CDR3 nucleotides: TGTGCCAGCAGTTCGAGCGGCCGCACGGGCAGGGTTATTAGCAATCAGCCCCAGCATTTT.

J is TRBJ2-2 and V is TRBV29-1; maybe TRBD1 (5 bases). From germline, CDR1 is SQVTM and CDR2 ANQGSEA. This CDR3 region has 14 residues. V lost 5 bases, J lost 3 bases, and 13 bases lay in between. This chain's CDR3 is CSVRSRVDTGELFF. CDR3 bases: TGCAGCGTTCGTTCCAGGGTAGACACCGGGGAGCTGTTTTTT.

This chain uses TRBV18 with TRBJ2-7, with 10 bases aligning to TRBD1. The V gene end was trimmed by 3 bases and the J gene end by 2 bases; junction bases not matched to a gene: 1. CDR3 size: 14 residues. CDR1 is KGHSH and CDR2 is LQKENI in the germline V gene. The CDR3 bases are TGTGCCAGCTCACCGGGACAGGGGACCTACGAGCAGTACTTC. Protein sequence: CASSPGQGTYEQYF.

This chain uses TRBV18 with TRBJ2-7; 9 bases map to TRBD1. Germline CDR1 KGHSH, CDR2 LQKENI. V lost 0 bases to trimming and J lost 3 bases; unmatched junction nucleotides: 3. This CDR3 contains 15 residues. This CDR3 reads CASSPPGQGNYEQYF. The DNA of the CDR3 is TGTGCCAGCTCACCACCGGGACAGGGAAACTACGAGCAGTACTTC. Full variable domain (missing parts from reference TRBV18 and TRBJ2-7): NAGVMQNPRHLVRRRGQEARLRCSPMKGHSHVYWYRQLPEEGLKFMVYLQKENIIDESGMPKERFSAEFPKEGPSILRIQQVVRGDSAAYFCASSPPGQGNYEQYFGPGTRLTVT.